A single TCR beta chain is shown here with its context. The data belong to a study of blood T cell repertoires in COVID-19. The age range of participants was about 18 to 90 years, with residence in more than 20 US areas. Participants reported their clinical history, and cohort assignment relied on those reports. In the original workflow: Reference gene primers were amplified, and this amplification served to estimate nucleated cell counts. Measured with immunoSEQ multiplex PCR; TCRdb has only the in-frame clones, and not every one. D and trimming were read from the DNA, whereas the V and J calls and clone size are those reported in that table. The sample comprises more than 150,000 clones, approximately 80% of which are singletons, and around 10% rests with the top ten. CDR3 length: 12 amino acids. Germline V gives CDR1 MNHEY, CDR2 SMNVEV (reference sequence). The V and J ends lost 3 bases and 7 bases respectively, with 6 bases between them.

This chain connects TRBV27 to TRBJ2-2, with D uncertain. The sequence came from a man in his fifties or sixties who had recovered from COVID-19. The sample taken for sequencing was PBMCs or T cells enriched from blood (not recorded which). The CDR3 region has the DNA TGTGCCAGCAGTTTTCCCGGCGGGGAGCTGTTTTTT. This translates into CASSFPGGELFF.